These 16 T cell receptor beta chains were sequenced from one sample in a study of cytomegalovirus exposure and HLA in healthy donors. Amplification used 60 Vbeta primers and 13 Jbeta primers. Produced via immunoSEQ multiplex PCR; TCRdb's table is partial and in-frame only. Its table lists about 48,000 clones. The specimen was PBMCs. The receptor set was obtained from a male donor in good health and CMV-seropositive.

V and J are TRBV2 and TRBJ1-4, with 11 nucleotides matching TRBD1. The CDR3 is 15 residues long. In germline, CDR1 is SNHLY, CDR2 FYNNEI. V shed 7 bases, J shed 6 bases, and the junction held 7 bases outside the gene matches. The CDR3 bases are TGTGCCAGCACCAACCGGGACAGGGGGGATGAAAAACTGTTTTTT. Its translation is CASTNRDRGDEKLFF.

The chain has TRBV18 and TRBJ2-5; 11 bases are shared with TRBD1. This CDR3 spans 16 amino acids. Per germline, CDR1 KGHSH and CDR2 LQKENI. Unmatched junction bases numbered 17, after V lost 6 bases and J lost 11 bases. In DNA, the CDR3 is TGTGCCAGCTCTTCACTAAGACGGGACAGGGGGTTAGCGCAGTACTTC. Its translation is CASSSLRRDRGLAQYF. The full variable domain, completed using reference TRBV18 and TRBJ2-5, is NAGVMQNPRHLVRRRGQEARLRCSPMKGHSHVYWYRQLPEEGLKFMVYLQKENIIDESGMPKERFSAEFPKEGPSILRIQQVVRGDSAAYFCASSSLRRDRGLAQYFGPGTRLLVL.

The chain employs TRBV27 and TRBJ2-7, with D perhaps TRBD1 (7 bases). CDR3 length: 15 residues. Deletions cut 7 bases from V and 6 bases from J, with 22 bases between. CDR1 and CDR2 (germline): MNHEY, SMNVEV (reference sequence). In DNA form, the CDR3 reads TGTGCCAGCACCCACCAGGGGGGCCCCGAGGGCGAGCAGTACTTC. Translated: CASTHQGGPEGEQYF.

V usage is TRBV9 and J usage is TRBJ1-1, with D perhaps matching TRBD1 (5 bases). Germline values: CDR1 SGDLS, CDR2 YYNGEE. The CDR3 totals 14 residues. V was clipped by 0 bases and J by 2 bases, with 8 bases between them. In DNA form, the CDR3 reads TGTGCCAGCAGCGTAGTTGGGGCAAACACTGAAGCTTTCTTT. Its translation is CASSVVGANTEAFF.

The V call is TRBV2, the J call TRBJ1-3; D not certain. The CDR3 length is 15 residues. Germline V gene sequence: CDR1 SNHLY, CDR2 FYNNEI. V lost 10 bases and J 0 bases, leaving 16 bases between the germline ends. CDR3: CATTPLFSSGNTIYF. The CDR3 coding sequence is TGTGCCACCACCCCATTATTCAGCTCTGGAAACACCATATATTTT.

J is TRBJ2-3 and V is TRBV9; weak D call: TRBD2 (5 bases). Germline CDR1 and CDR2: SGDLS and YYNGEE. The CDR3 extends over 15 amino acids. V lost 4 bases to trimming and J lost 2 bases, with 14 bases between them. The CDR3 DNA sequence: TGTGCCAGCAGCTTTTCAGGACTCTCCACAGATACGCAGTATTTT. Protein product: CASSFSGLSTDTQYF.

The chain carries TRBV7-9 and TRBJ2-3; TRBD2 matches at 12 bases. After removal of 6 bases from V and 6 bases from J, the junction contained 7 bases not matched to a gene. CDR3 size: 15 residues. Germline CDR1 SEHNR, CDR2 FQNEAQ (reference sequence). This CDR3 reads CASSPTSGGYDTQYF. Here the CDR3 DNA reads TGTGCCAGCAGTCCGACTAGCGGGGGATATGATACGCAGTATTTT. The full variable domain, in which reference TRBV7-9 and TRBJ2-3 provide the parts outside the CDR3, is DTGVSQNPRHKITKRGQNVTFRCDPISEHNRLYWYRQTLGQGPEFLTYFQNEAQLEKSRLLSDRFSAERPKGSFSTLEIQRTEQGDSAMYLCASSPTSGGYDTQYFGPGTRLTVL.

V and J are TRBV4-3 and TRBJ2-5; 7 nucleotides line up with TRBD1. The DNA end is more similar to TRBJ2-7, so the J call may be wrong. Germline V CDR1 and CDR2: LGHNA, YSLEER. This CDR3 is 15 amino acids long. This chain's CDR3 is CASSQGRDSRYEQYF. The CDR3, as DNA: TGCGCCAGCAGCCAAGGCCGGGACAGCCGCTACGAGCAGTACTTC.

The V and J genes are TRBV5-4 and TRBJ2-1; 13 bases agree with TRBD2. Per the germline V gene, CDR1 is SGHNT and CDR2 is YYREEE (reference sequence). Trimming cost V 4 bases and J 6 bases; bases outside gene matches: 4. This CDR3 spans 15 amino acids. The CDR3 coding sequence is TGTGCCAGCAGCCCCCGGACTAGCGGGGGCAATGAGCAGTTCTTC. It specifies CASSPRTSGGNEQFF.

V is TRBV7-9 and J is TRBJ2-1; 7 positions match TRBD2. J lost 5 bases, V lost 5 bases, and 12 bases had no gene match. Germline CDR1 and CDR2: SEHNR and FQNEAQ (reference sequence). This CDR3 region has 16 residues. The DNA for the CDR3 is TGTGCCAGCAGCCCGGGCGGGCCCGGGGGGAACAATGAGCAGTTCTTC. Translation gives CASSPGGPGGNNEQFF.

The rearrangement links TRBV5-1 to TRBJ2-7, with a weak D call TRBD2 (6 bases). Between the trimmed V and J ends, which lost 4 bases and 9 bases, there was a span of 14 bases. Germline V gene sequence: CDR1 SGHRS, CDR2 YFSETQ. The CDR3 spans 12 residues. CDR3 region: CASSLAEGGQYF. The CDR3 DNA sequence: TGCGCCAGCAGCCTCGCGGAGGGTGGGCAGTACTTC. Full variable domain (remainder filled in from reference TRBV5-1 and TRBJ2-7): KAGVTQTPRYLIKTRGQQVTLSCSPISGHRSVSWYQQTPGQGLQFLFEYFSETQRNKGNFPGRFSGRQFSNSRSEMNVSTLELGDSALYLCASSLAEGGQYFGPGTRLTVT.

The chain carries TRBV2 and TRBJ1-5, with D possibly being TRBD1 (6 bases). With 1 base removed from V and 2 bases from J, the gap between germline ends came to 9 bases. The germline V gene has CDR1 SNHLY and CDR2 FYNNEI. This CDR3 spans 15 amino acids. The CDR3 DNA reads TGTGCCAGCAGTGAAGTGGGGGCTGGCAATCAGCCCCAGCATTTT. Protein product: CASSEVGAGNQPQHF. The full variable domain, in which reference TRBV2 and TRBJ1-5 provide the parts outside the CDR3, is EPEVTQTPSHQVTQMGQEVILRCVPISNHLYFYWYRQILGQKVEFLVSFYNNEISEKSEIFDDQFSVERPDGSNFTLKIRSTKLEDSAMYFCASSEVGAGNQPQHFGDGTRLSIL.

The chain couples TRBV7-2 to TRBJ1-1, with D perhaps matching TRBD1 (5 bases). Germline V gene sequence: CDR1 SGHTA, CDR2 FQGNSA. Trimming took 1 base from V and 6 from J, leaving 12 bases between them. The CDR3 is 14 amino acids. The CDR3, as DNA: TGTGCCAGCAGCTTAGTGGGGGGAGGGTCTGAAGCTTTCTTT. Translation: CASSLVGGGSEAFF.

The V gene is TRBV9, the J gene TRBJ2-6; a weak D match, TRBD2 (7 bases). V lost 3 bases and J lost 0, with 16 bases in between. Germline V gene data show CDR1 as SGDLS and CDR2 as YYNGEE. This CDR3 is 18 amino acids long. CDR3 protein: CASSALGGANSGANVLTF. The CDR3 DNA reads TGTGCCAGCAGCGCCCTAGGGGGGGCAAACTCTGGGGCCAACGTCCTGACTTTC.

The V and J genes are TRBV7-2 and TRBJ2-6; a weak D match, TRBD1 (5 bases). This CDR3 comprises 17 residues. CDR1 is SGHTA and CDR2 is FQGNSA in the germline V gene. V lost 2 bases and J 1 base, leaving 12 bases between the germline ends. The CDR3 sequence is CASSLLSPGSGANVLTF. The CDR3 DNA reads TGTGCCAGCAGCTTACTCAGCCCAGGGTCTGGGGCCAACGTCCTGACTTTC.

Its frequency marks this clone as medium-sized. The gene calls are TRBV9 and TRBJ2-1; perhaps TRBD1 as D (6 bases). In germline, CDR1 is SGDLS, CDR2 YYNGEE. The CDR3 loop spans 15 amino acids. V lost 6 bases and J lost 0, with 13 bases in between. CDR3: CASNPQGNSYNEQFF. CDR3 DNA: TGTGCCAGCAACCCACAGGGAAACTCCTACAATGAGCAGTTCTTC.